The 8 T cell receptor beta chains below were found in one sample sequenced in a study of blood T cell repertoires in COVID-19. Clones were sequenced by immunoSEQ multiplex PCR, and TCRdb holds only the in-frame ones, with some missing. The sample includes about 230,000 clones, approximately 83% of them seen just once. Sequences were obtained from peripheral blood. These receptors all stem from a man in his forties or fifties with acute or convalescent COVID-19.

CDR3 sequence: CASSVEEEGKYTF. The CDR3 coding sequence is TGTGCCAGCAGCGTAGAGGAGGAGGGGAAGTACACCTTC. The J gene is TRBJ1-2, the V gene TRBV9, with a tentative D call TRBD1 (5 bases). The V end was cut by 0 bases, the J end by 11 bases, with 14 bases between. Germline V lookup: CDR1 SGDLS, CDR2 YYNGEE. The CDR3 is 13 residues long.

The chain is built from TRBV5-1 and TRBJ1-2; 10 bases match TRBD1. The V gene's germline CDR1 is SGHRS and CDR2 YFSETQ. The CDR3 length is 13 residues. V lost 4 bases, J lost 6 bases, and 3 bases stayed unmatched. CDR3 sequence (DNA): TGCGCCAGCAGCCCGGGACAGGGGAATGGCTACACCTTC. Translating gives CASSPGQGNGYTF.

The chain links TRBV29-1 to TRBJ2-7, with D maybe TRBD2 (7 bases). V lost 8 bases and J lost 2, with 16 bases in between. The CDR3 has 13 residues. Germline lookup yields CDR1 SQVTM and CDR2 ANQGSEA. In DNA form, the CDR3 reads TGCAGCTACGGGGGGACAACTACCTACGAGCAGTACTTC. It yields the protein CSYGGTTTYEQYF.

The chain couples TRBV7-8 to TRBJ1-5; the match to TRBD1 covers 11 bases. The CDR3 is made up of 17 amino acids. Germline V gene sequence: CDR1 SGHVS, CDR2 FQNEAQ. The junction had 4 bases not matched to a gene; V was cut back by 0 bases and J by 3 bases. CDR3 bases: TGTGCCAGCAGCTTAGCCGCGGACAGGGGGCTCAATCAGCCCCAGCATTTT. The encoded protein is CASSLAADRGLNQPQHF. The whole variable domain, filled in from reference TRBV7-8 and TRBJ1-5, reads GAGVSQSPRYKVAKRGQDVALRCDPISGHVSLFWYQQALGQGPEFLTYFQNEAQLDKSGLPSDRFFAERPEGSVSTLKIQRTQQEDSAVYLCASSLAADRGLNQPQHFGDGTRLSIL.

A single count supports this clone. This chain connects TRBV7-9 to TRBJ1-2, with no clear D. Germline assignment: CDR1 SEHNR and CDR2 FQNEAQ (reference sequence). The ends were cut back, 4 bases at V and 3 bases at J, with 6 bases in the middle. This CDR3 region has 12 residues. CDR3 sequence: CASSYTDYGYTF. Written as DNA, the CDR3 is TGTGCCAGCAGCTATACAGACTATGGCTACACCTTC.

This chain links TRBV19 with TRBJ1-4; 8 nucleotides line up with TRBD1. Germline V gene sequence: CDR1 LNHDA, CDR2 SQIVND (reference sequence). Trimming removed 10 bases from V and 7 bases from J; junction bases left unmatched: 8. The length of the CDR3 is 13 residues. CDR3 sequence reads: CATRGQGGEKLFF. CDR3 DNA: TGTGCCACCCGTGGACAGGGCGGTGAAAAACTGTTTTTT.

The V call is TRBV18, the J call TRBJ2-5; 11 bases are shared with TRBD2. V was pared by 6 bases and J by 4 bases, with 1 base of the junction left unmatched. The germline V gene encodes CDR1 KGHSH and CDR2 LQKENI. The CDR3 has 13 amino acids. CDR3 in amino acids: CASSGLAGETQYF. The CDR3 region has the DNA TGTGCCAGCTCCGGACTAGCGGGAGAGACCCAGTACTTC.

V is TRBV6-5 and J is TRBJ2-5; TRBD1 aligns across 9 bases. Per the germline V gene, CDR1 is MNHEY and CDR2 is SVGAGI. The ends lost 2 bases at V and 10 bases at J; junction bases unmatched: 14. This CDR3 comprises 16 residues. This CDR3 is CASSYGWDRAINDQYF. CDR3 sequence (DNA): TGTGCCAGCAGTTACGGTTGGGACAGGGCTATTAATGACCAGTACTTC.